This T cell receptor (beta chain) was found in a study of blood T cell repertoires in COVID-19. Here immunoSEQ multiplex PCR was the method, and the copy in TCRdb shows in-frame clones only, minus some. The repertoire holds 400,000 to 450,000 clones, with around 91% as singletons. The CDR3 totals 14 residues. Germline V gene sequence: CDR1 LGHNA, CDR2 YNFKEQ. Between the trimmed V and J ends, which lost 0 bases and 5 bases, there was a span of 10 bases. The chain links TRBV4-2 to TRBJ1-2; a possible D gene is TRBD1 (5 bases). This clonotype was sampled from a young man who had recovered from COVID-19. Sequencing input: PBMCs or T cells enriched from blood (not recorded which). CDR3 sequence (DNA): TGTGCCAGCAGCCAAGAAGCCAGGGAATATGGCTACACCTTC. It translates to CASSQEAREYGYTF.